What follows are 10 T cell receptor beta chains derived from one specimen sequenced in a study of beta chain features in type 1 diabetes. Study-level results: TCRB CDR3s were moderately but significantly shorter in Type 1 diabetes patients in all four CD4+ subsets.

Their antigens are not known. Expressed TCRB transcripts were sequenced, since all the RNA that had been isolated was reverse transcribed. Generated by immunoSEQ multiplex PCR, the TCRdb table keeps only in-frame clones and is missing some. The sample contains 52,000 or so clones, about 50% of which appear only once. What was sequenced was Tregs from blood. These receptors all come from a woman between 40 and 55 years old with type 1 diabetes.

The chain employs TRBV14 and TRBJ2-5; 7 bases match TRBD1. Germline V gene sequence: CDR1 SGHDN, CDR2 FVKESK. CDR3 length: 14 amino acids. Losses at the gene ends were 4 bases for V and 4 bases for J; bases not matched to a gene: 6. This CDR3 reads CASSPSGGRETQYF. The CDR3 DNA follows: TGTGCCAGCAGCCCTTCAGGGGGTAGAGAGACCCAGTACTTC.

The chain links TRBV9 to TRBJ2-1; 8 bases match TRBD2. Trimming at V came to 4 bases and at J to 6 bases, leaving 6 bases not matched to a gene. The CDR3 runs to 14 residues. From germline, CDR1 is SGDLS and CDR2 YYNGEE. The CDR3 region is CASSLRTSLNEQFF. The CDR3 nucleotides read TGTGCCAGCAGCCTCCGGACTAGCCTCAATGAGCAGTTCTTC.

The chain joins TRBV30 to TRBJ2-4, with D hard to call. The CDR3 length is 15 residues. CDR1 is GTSNPN and CDR2 is SVGIG in the germline V gene (reference sequence). V lost 0 bases and J lost 0, with 9 bases in between. This CDR3 reads CAWSVRGEAKNIQYF. The CDR3, as DNA: TGTGCCTGGAGTGTTAGAGGAGAAGCCAAAAACATTCAGTACTTC.

This clone was counted between two and nine times. V and J are TRBV7-2 and TRBJ2-1; D is perhaps TRBD2 (5 bases). V lost 4 bases and J lost 6, with 10 bases in between. Germline loops: CDR1 SGHTA, CDR2 FQGNSA. The CDR3 has 13 amino acids. The CDR3 loop is CASSYDRGNEQFF. The CDR3 DNA follows: TGTGCCAGCAGCTATGACCGGGGCAATGAGCAGTTCTTC.

This chain joins TRBV14 and TRBJ1-2, with a tentative D call TRBD1 (6 bases). CDR1 SGHDN and CDR2 FVKESK come from the germline V gene. The V end lost 0 bases, the J end lost 7 bases, and 18 bases lay between the germline ends. The CDR3 is made up of 16 amino acids. CDR3 protein: CASSQEVGARKSGYTF. The CDR3 DNA is TGTGCCAGCAGCCAAGAGGTGGGGGCGAGAAAGAGTGGCTACACCTTC. Supplemented by reference TRBV14 and TRBJ1-2, the full variable domain reads EAGVTQFPSHSVIEKGQTVTLRCDPISGHDNLYWYRRVMGKEIKFLLHFVKESKQDESGMPNNRFLAERTGGTYSTLKVQPAELEDSGVYFCASSQEVGARKSGYTFGSGTRLTVV.

The CDR3 region has the DNA TGTGCCAGCAGCTTAGGGGGCAGTCACACCGGGGAGCTGTTTTTT. It encodes CASSLGGSHTGELFF. The rearrangement joins TRBV5-4 to TRBJ2-2; 7 bases map to TRBD1. Germline CDR1 reads SGHNT; CDR2 reads YYREEE (reference sequence). CDR3 length equals 15 residues. Trimming at V came to 2 bases and at J to 3 bases, leaving 4 bases not matched to a gene.

In its sample, this clone was seen a few times. This chain joins TRBV7-2 and TRBJ2-5, with D maybe TRBD2 (6 bases). The CDR3 contains 14 residues. V lost 5 bases and J 3 bases, leaving 13 bases between the germline ends. In germline, CDR1 is SGHTA, CDR2 FQGNSA. The CDR3 nucleotides read TGTGCCAGCAGCCCACGGAGGGCCAAAGAGACCCAGTACTTC. This translates into CASSPRRAKETQYF.

In its sample, this clone is medium-sized. The CDR3 DNA is TGTGCCAGTAGTGGGCAGTCCTTCGGGGAGCTGTTTTTT. It encodes CASSGQSFGELFF. The rearrangement joins TRBV19 to TRBJ2-2; D ambiguous. With 5 bases removed from V and 7 bases from J, the gap between germline ends came to 11 bases. This CDR3 spans 13 amino acids. Germline V CDR1 and CDR2: LNHDA, SQIVND (reference sequence). Combining the CDR3 with reference TRBV19 and TRBJ2-2 gives the whole variable domain DGGITQSPKYLFRKEGQNVTLSCEQNLNHDAMYWYRQDPGQGLRLIYYSQIVNDFQKGDIAEGYSVSREKKESFPLTVTSAQKNPTAFYLCASSGQSFGELFFGEGSRLTVL.

This chain links TRBV14 with TRBJ1-1; 8 bases map to TRBD1. Germline values: CDR1 SGHDN, CDR2 FVKESK. This CDR3 is 15 amino acids long. Trimming removed 0 bases from V and 3 bases from J; junction bases left unmatched: 3. The CDR3 DNA reads as TGTGCCAGCAGCCAAGAAGGACAGGGTTACACTGAAGCTTTCTTT. Protein product: CASSQEGQGYTEAFF.

This clone was counted between two and nine times. The rearrangement links TRBV7-9 to TRBJ2-1; unclear D gene. Germline values: CDR1 SEHNR, CDR2 FQNEAQ (reference sequence). CDR3 length: 15 residues. V was cut by 5 bases and J by 5 bases, with 16 bases left in between. CDR3 in amino acids: CASSPGGVANNEQFF. CDR3 DNA: TGTGCCAGCAGCCCCGGTGGAGTGGCCAACAATGAGCAGTTCTTC.